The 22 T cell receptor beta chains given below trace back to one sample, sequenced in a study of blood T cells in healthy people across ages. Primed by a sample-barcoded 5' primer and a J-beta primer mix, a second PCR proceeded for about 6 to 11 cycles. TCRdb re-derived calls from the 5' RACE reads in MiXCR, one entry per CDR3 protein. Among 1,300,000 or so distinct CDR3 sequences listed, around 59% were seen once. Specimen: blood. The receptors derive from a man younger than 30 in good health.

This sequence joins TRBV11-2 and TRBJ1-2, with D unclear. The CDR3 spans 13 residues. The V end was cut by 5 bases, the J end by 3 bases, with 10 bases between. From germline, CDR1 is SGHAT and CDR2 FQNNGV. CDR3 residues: CASSPGNYYGYTF. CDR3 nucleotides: TGTGCCAGCAGCCCCGGCAATTACTATGGCTACACCTTC.

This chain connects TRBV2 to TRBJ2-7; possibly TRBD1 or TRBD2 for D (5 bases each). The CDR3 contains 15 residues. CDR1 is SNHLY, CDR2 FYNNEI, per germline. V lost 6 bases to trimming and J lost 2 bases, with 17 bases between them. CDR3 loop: CASRLTGTRTYEQYF. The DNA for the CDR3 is TGTGCCAGCAGGCTCACCGGGACCAGAACCTACGAGCAGTACTTC.

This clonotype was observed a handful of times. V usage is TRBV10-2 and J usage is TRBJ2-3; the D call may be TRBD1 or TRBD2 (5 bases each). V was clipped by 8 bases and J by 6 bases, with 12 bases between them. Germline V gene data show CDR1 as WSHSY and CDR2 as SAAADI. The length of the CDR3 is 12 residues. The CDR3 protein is CASHEGMDTQYF. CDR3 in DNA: TGCGCCAGCCATGAGGGGATGGATACGCAGTATTTT.

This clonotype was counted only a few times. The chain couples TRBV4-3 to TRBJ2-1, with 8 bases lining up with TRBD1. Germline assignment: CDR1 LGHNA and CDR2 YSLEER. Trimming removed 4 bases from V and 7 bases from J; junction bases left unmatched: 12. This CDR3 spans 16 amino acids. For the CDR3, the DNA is TGCGCCAGCAGCCGATCCCGGGACAGGAGGGGGAATGAGCAGTTCTTC. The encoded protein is CASSRSRDRRGNEQFF.

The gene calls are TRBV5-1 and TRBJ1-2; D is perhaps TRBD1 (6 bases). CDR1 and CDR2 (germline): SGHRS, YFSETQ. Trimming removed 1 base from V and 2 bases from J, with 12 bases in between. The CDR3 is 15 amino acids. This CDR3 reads CASSLLWDMNYGYTF. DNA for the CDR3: TGCGCCAGCAGCTTGTTGTGGGACATGAACTATGGCTACACCTTC.

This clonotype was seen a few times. Here the CDR3 DNA reads TGTGCCAGCAGTTTGGGCCCTCGCAACTATGGCTACACCTTC. The encoded protein is CASSLGPRNYGYTF. The chain couples TRBV6-6 to TRBJ1-2, with no clear D. CDR3 length: 14 residues. Trimming took 4 bases from V and 2 from J, leaving 11 bases between them. Germline CDR1 reads MNHNY; CDR2 reads SVGAGI (reference sequence).

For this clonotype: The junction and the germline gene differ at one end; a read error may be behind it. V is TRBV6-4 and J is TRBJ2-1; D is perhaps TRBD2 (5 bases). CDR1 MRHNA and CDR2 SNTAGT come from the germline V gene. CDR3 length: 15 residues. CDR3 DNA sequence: TGTGCTAGCAGTGACCAAGCAGAGGGAGTCGATGAGCAGTTCTTC. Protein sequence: CASSDQAEGVDEQFF.

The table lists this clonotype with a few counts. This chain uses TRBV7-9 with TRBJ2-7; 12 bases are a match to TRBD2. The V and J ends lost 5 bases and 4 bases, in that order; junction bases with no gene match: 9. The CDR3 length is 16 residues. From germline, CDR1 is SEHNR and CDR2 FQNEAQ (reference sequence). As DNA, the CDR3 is TGTGCCAGCAGCGTTCCCACTAGCGGGGGGATGTACGAGCAGTACTTC. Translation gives CASSVPTSGGMYEQYF.

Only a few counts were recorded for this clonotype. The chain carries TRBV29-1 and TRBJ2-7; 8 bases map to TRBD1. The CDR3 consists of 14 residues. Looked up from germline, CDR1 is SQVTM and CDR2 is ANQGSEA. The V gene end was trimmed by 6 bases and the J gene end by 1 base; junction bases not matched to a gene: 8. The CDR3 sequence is CSVFGYRGSYEQYF. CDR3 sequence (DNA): TGCAGCGTCTTCGGATACAGGGGGTCCTACGAGCAGTACTTC.

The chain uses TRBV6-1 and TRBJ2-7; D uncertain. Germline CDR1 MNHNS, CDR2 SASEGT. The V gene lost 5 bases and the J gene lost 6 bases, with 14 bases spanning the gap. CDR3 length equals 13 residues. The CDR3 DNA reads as TGTGCCAGCAGTCCGATTCGAGCAGGCGAGCAGTACTTC. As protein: CASSPIRAGEQYF.

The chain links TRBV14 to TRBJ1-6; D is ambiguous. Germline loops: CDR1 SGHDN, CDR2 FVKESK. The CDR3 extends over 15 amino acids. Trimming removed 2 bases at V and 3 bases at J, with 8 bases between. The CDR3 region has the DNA TGTGCCAGCAGCCAAAAAACCCTCTATAATTCACCCCTCCACTTT. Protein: CASSQKTLYNSPLHF.

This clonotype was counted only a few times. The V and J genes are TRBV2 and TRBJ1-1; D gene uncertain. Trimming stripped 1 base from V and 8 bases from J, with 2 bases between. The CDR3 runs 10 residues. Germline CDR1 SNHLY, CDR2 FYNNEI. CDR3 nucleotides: TGTGCCAGCAGTGAAGGAGAAGCTTTCTTT. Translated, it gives CASSEGEAFF.

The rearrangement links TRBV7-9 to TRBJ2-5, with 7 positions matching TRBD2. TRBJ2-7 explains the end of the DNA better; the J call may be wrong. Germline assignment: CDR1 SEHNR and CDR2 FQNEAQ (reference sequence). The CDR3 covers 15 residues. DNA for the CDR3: TGTGCCAGCAGCTTAGAGGGCGGGAGTATGGGCGAGCAGTACTTC. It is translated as CASSLEGGSMGEQYF.

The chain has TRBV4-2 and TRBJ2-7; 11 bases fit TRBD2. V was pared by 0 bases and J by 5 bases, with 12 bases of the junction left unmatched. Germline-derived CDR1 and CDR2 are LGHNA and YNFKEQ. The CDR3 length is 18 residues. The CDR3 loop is CASSQDRRLAGGSDEQYF. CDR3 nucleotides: TGTGCCAGCAGCCAAGACCGCCGGCTAGCGGGGGGATCAGACGAGCAGTACTTC.

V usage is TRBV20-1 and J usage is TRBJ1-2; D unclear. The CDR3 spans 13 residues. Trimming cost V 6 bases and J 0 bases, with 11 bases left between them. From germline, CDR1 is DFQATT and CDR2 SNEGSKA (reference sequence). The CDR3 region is CSAADDTNYGYTF. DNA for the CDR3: TGCAGTGCCGCGGACGATACTAACTATGGCTACACCTTC.

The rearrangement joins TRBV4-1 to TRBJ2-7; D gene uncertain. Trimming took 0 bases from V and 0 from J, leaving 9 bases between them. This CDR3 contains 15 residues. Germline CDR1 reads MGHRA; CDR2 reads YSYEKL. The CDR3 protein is CASSQEARTSYEQYF. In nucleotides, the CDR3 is TGCGCCAGCAGCCAAGAGGCCAGGACCTCCTACGAGCAGTACTTC.

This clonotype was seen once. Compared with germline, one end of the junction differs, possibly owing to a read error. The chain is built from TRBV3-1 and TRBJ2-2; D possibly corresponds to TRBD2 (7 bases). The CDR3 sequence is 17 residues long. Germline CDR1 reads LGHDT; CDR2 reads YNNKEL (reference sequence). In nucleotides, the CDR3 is TGTGCTAGCAGCCAAGATCCCGCGGGGGCAAGAGGCGGGGAGCTGTTTTTT. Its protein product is CASSQDPAGARGGELFF.

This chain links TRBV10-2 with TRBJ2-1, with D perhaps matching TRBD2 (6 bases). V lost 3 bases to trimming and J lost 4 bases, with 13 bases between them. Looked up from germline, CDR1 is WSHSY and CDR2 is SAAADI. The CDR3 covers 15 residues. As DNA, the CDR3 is TGCGCCAGCAGTGATAGCGGAGGAATTTACAATGAGCAGTTCTTC. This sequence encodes CASSDSGGIYNEQFF.

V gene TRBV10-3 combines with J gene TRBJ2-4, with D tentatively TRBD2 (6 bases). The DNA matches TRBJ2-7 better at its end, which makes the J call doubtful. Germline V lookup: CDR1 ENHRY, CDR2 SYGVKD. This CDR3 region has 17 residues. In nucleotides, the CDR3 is TGTGCCACCGCTAGGGAGGCCAAGGCCCTTGACTACTACGAGCAGTACTTC. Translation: CATAREAKALDYYEQYF.

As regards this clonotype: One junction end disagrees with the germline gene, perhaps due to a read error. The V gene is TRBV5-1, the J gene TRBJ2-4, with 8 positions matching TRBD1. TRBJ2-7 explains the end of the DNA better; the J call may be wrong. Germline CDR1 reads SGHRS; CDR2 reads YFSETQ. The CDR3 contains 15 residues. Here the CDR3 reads CASSYGGDRSCEQYF. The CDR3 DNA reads TGCGCCAGCAGCTATGGAGGGGACAGGTCCTGCGAGCAGTACTTC.

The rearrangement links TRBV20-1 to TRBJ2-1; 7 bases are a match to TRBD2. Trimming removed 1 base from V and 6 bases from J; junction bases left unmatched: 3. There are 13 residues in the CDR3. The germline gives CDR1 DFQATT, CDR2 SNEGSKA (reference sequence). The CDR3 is CSARVPSGNEQFF. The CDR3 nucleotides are TGCAGTGCTAGAGTACCTAGCGGCAATGAGCAGTTCTTC.

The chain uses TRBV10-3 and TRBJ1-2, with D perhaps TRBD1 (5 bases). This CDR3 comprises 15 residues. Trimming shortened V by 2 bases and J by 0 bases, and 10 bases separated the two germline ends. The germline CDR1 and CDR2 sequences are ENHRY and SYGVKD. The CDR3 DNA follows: TGTGCCATCAGTGAGGAGGGACGGCCTAACTATGGCTACACCTTC. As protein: CAISEEGRPNYGYTF.